The 2 T cell receptor beta chains listed next were all sequenced from one sample in a study of blood T cell repertoires in COVID-19. Assay: immunoSEQ multiplex PCR; the TCRdb copy retains only in-frame clones and omits some. The sample includes some 50,000 clones, 55% to 70% of them seen just once. Sequencing input: peripheral blood. These TCRs come from a woman in her seventies with acute or convalescent COVID-19.

The rearrangement joins TRBV6-6 to TRBJ2-1, with TRBD2 as a possible D gene (6 bases). Germline values: CDR1 MNHNY, CDR2 SVGAGI (reference sequence). The CDR3 totals 14 residues. Trimming cost V 7 bases and J 2 bases, with 12 bases left between them. The CDR3 region is CASKSGYTYNEQFF. The CDR3 DNA reads TGTGCCAGCAAGAGCGGGTATACCTACAATGAGCAGTTCTTC.

The gene calls are TRBV28 and TRBJ1-2, with 8 nucleotides matching TRBD1. This CDR3 region has 15 residues. V dropped 6 bases and J dropped 7; count of bases not matched to a gene: 13. Germline V CDR1 and CDR2: MDHEN, SYDVKM. CDR3 loop: CASRVVQGTGGGYTF. The CDR3 nucleotides read TGTGCCAGCAGGGTTGTTCAGGGGACAGGCGGTGGCTACACCTTC.